This TCR beta chain was captured by sequencing in a study of blood T cell repertoires in COVID-19. Study at large: Collection of acute and convalescent COVID-19 samples took place in the United States, Italy and Spain. In each case, the material was cDNA or gDNA derived from T cells, B-cell-depleted T cells, or PBMCs.

CDR1 and CDR2 from the germline V gene are SNHLY and FYNNEI. The CDR3 has 13 amino acids. V shed 7 bases and J shed 2 bases, with 11 bases lying between them. How the authors handled the data: The authors estimated nucleated cell counts from reference gene primer amplification. The table came from immunoSEQ multiplex PCR; TCRdb's copy has only in-frame clones and leaves some out. V and J calls and clone size are those listed in that table; D and trimming were worked out from the DNA. The sample shows 270,000 or so clones, roughly 86% of them seen only once. This clone occurred once. The V call is TRBV2, the J call TRBJ1-2; tentative D call: TRBD1 (5 bases). The specimen was peripheral blood. This clonotype was sampled from a man aged 35 to 55 with active or convalescent COVID-19. The CDR3 nucleotides read TGTGCCAGCACCGAGGGACTGAACTATGGCTACACCTTC. Protein sequence: CASTEGLNYGYTF.